The next 28 T cell receptor beta chains were all read from a single sample in a study of T cells of healthy individuals. One entry per CDR3 protein results from TCRdb running MiXCR on the 5' RACE reads. This sample has 55,000 to 65,000 distinct CDR3 sequences; roughly 15% occur once, and the top ten carry around 4.7%. Every receptor here comes from a human donor in good health.

This clonotype came up a few times. This sequence joins TRBV4-1 and TRBJ2-7, with D possibly matching TRBD2 (6 bases). The V gene's germline CDR1 is MGHRA and CDR2 YSYEKL. The CDR3 covers 15 residues. V was trimmed by 1 base and J by 3 bases, leaving 13 bases between them. The DNA of the CDR3 is TGCGCCAGCAGCCAAGCTTCGGGGGTCGTCTACGAGCAGTACTTC. This sequence encodes CASSQASGVVYEQYF.

V and J are TRBV2 and TRBJ1-6, with D perhaps TRBD1 (5 bases). Germline V gene data show CDR1 as SNHLY and CDR2 as FYNNEI. The CDR3 consists of 13 residues. Trimming removed 6 bases at V and 7 bases at J, with 10 bases between. The chain's CDR3 is CASRDIPNSPLHF. CDR3 DNA sequence: TGTGCCAGCAGGGACATTCCCAATTCACCCCTCCACTTT.

This clonotype was detected many times. The chain employs TRBV12-3 or TRBV12-4 and TRBJ1-1; D uncertain. The V and J ends lost 9 bases and 4 bases respectively, with 9 bases between them. This CDR3 is built from 11 residues. CDR3 protein: CASEKGTEAFF. DNA of the CDR3: TGTGCCAGTGAAAAGGGCACTGAAGCTTTCTTT.

The gene calls are TRBV9 and TRBJ1-2; 12 bases are shared with TRBD1. Trimming at V came to 6 bases and at J to 5 bases, leaving 5 bases not matched to a gene. Germline CDR1 reads SGDLS; CDR2 reads YYNGEE. CDR3 length: 14 residues. CDR3 in DNA: TGTGCCAGCAAAAGGGACAGGGGGCAATATGGCTACACCTTC. Its translation: CASKRDRGQYGYTF.

The V gene is TRBV7-2, the J gene TRBJ1-1; D not resolved. CDR1 and CDR2 from the germline V gene are SGHTA and FQGNSA. The CDR3 consists of 14 residues. The V gene lost 0 bases and the J gene lost 3 bases, with 8 bases spanning the gap. CDR3 nucleotide sequence: TGTGCCAGCAGCTTAGCCGTGGGTTACACTGAAGCTTTCTTT. Residues: CASSLAVGYTEAFF. The variable domain in full, with the rest retrieved from reference TRBV7-2 and TRBJ1-1, is GAGVSQSPSNKVTEKGKDVELRCDPISGHTALYWYRQSLGQGLEFLIYFQGNSAPDKSGLPSDRFSAERTGGSVSTLTIQRTQQEDSAVYLCASSLAVGYTEAFFGQGTRLTVV.

This clonotype was seen only a few times. The CDR3 region has the DNA TGCGCCAGCAGCCACATCGGGACAGTCGAGCAGTACTTC. It specifies CASSHIGTVEQYF. This chain connects TRBV4-1 to TRBJ2-7; 7 bases are a match to TRBD1. The CDR3 has 13 residues. Per germline, CDR1 MGHRA and CDR2 YSYEKL. The V and J ends lost 3 bases and 6 bases, in that order; junction bases with no gene match: 5.

This clonotype was observed once. The J gene is TRBJ1-1, the V gene TRBV6-5, with D maybe TRBD1 (5 bases). CDR3 length: 16 amino acids. The germline V and J ends were trimmed by 0 bases and 4 bases, with 15 bases remaining between them. Germline values: CDR1 MNHEY, CDR2 SVGAGI. The CDR3 DNA sequence: TGTGCCAGCAGTTACTCCTTACCAGGGTTTGGCACTGAAGCTTTCTTT. Amino acids: CASSYSLPGFGTEAFF.

This clonotype was seen repeatedly, ten times or more. V usage is TRBV20-1 and J usage is TRBJ1-5; 11 positions match TRBD1. With 6 bases clipped from V and 0 bases from J, the junction kept 4 bases outside the gene matches. The germline V gene has CDR1 DFQATT and CDR2 SNEGSKA (reference sequence). The CDR3 spans 15 residues. The CDR3, as DNA: TGCAGTGCCCGGACAGGGGGCACTAGCAATCAGCCCCAGCATTTT. Encoded protein: CSARTGGTSNQPQHF.

This clonotype was observed many times. This chain links TRBV27 with TRBJ2-3; 13 nucleotides agree with TRBD2. The CDR3 has 15 amino acids. Germline V CDR1 and CDR2: MNHEY, SMNVEV (reference sequence). V was pared by 7 bases and J by 10 bases, with 11 bases of the junction left unmatched. The CDR3 sequence: CASNILAGGPLAQYF. The CDR3 bases are TGTGCCAGCAATATACTAGCGGGAGGGCCTTTAGCGCAGTATTTT.

This clonotype came up many times. CDR3 loop: CASSSWMNTGELFF. CDR3 DNA sequence: TGTGCCAGCAGTTCCTGGATGAACACCGGGGAGCTGTTTTTT. This sequence joins TRBV6-5 and TRBJ2-2; D gene ambiguous. The CDR3 runs to 14 residues. The V gene's germline CDR1 is MNHEY and CDR2 SVGAGI. V lost 4 bases and J lost 1, with 7 bases in between.

The chain couples TRBV3-1 to TRBJ2-5; 8 bases align to TRBD2. The CDR3 is 15 residues long. Trimming cost V 0 bases and J 4 bases; bases outside gene matches: 4. CDR1 and CDR2 (germline): LGHDT, YNNKEL (reference sequence). CDR3 in amino acids: CASSQDGRAGETQYF. For the CDR3, the DNA is TGTGCCAGCAGCCAAGACGGGAGGGCCGGAGAGACCCAGTACTTC.

CDR3 in DNA: TGTGCCAGCAGCCTGACGGAGGAGGTCACTGAAGCTTTCTTT. This encodes CASSLTEEVTEAFF. The chain recombines TRBV3-1 with TRBJ1-1; D gene unclear. Trimming left V 4 bases short and J 4 bases short, with 13 bases between. The germline CDR1 and CDR2 sequences are LGHDT and YNNKEL (reference sequence). This CDR3 has 14 amino acids.

This clonotype was counted many times. The genes are TRBV29-1 and TRBJ2-3; TRBD1 matches at 9 bases. Trimming cost V 6 bases and J 2 bases; bases outside gene matches: 12. CDR1 is SQVTM, CDR2 ANQGSEA, per germline. There are 16 residues in the CDR3. The CDR3 nucleotides are TGCAGCGTAGCGTGTCGGACAGGGGACTTCACAGATACGCAGTATTTT. Translating it yields CSVACRTGDFTDTQYF.

This clonotype was found many times. The V gene is TRBV5-6, the J gene TRBJ1-5; D gene uncertain. The CDR3 consists of 13 residues. The germline CDR1 and CDR2 sequences are SGHDT and YYEEEE. Trimming took 4 bases from V and 2 from J, leaving 7 bases between them. CDR3 protein: CASSIRGNQPQHF. Written as DNA, the CDR3 is TGTGCCAGCAGCATAAGAGGCAATCAGCCCCAGCATTTT.

This clonotype was observed a handful of times. The rearrangement links TRBV11-3 to TRBJ2-1, with D perhaps TRBD2 (6 bases). Trimming took off 1 base at V and 7 bases at J, with 14 bases between the two ends. Germline V gives CDR1 SGHNT, CDR2 YENEEA. The CDR3 totals 15 residues. The CDR3: CASSLGGLSGNEQFF. The DNA for the CDR3 is TGTGCCAGCAGCTTAGGGGGACTTAGCGGTAATGAGCAGTTCTTC.

The genes are TRBV19 and TRBJ2-6, with 7 bases aligning to TRBD1. The V and J ends lost 5 bases and 2 bases, in that order; junction bases with no gene match: 9. The CDR3 has 17 residues. Germline CDR1 reads LNHDA; CDR2 reads SQIVND (reference sequence). The CDR3 region is CASSPAGGRTGANVLTF. CDR3 coding DNA: TGTGCCAGTAGTCCGGCAGGGGGTAGGACTGGGGCCAACGTCCTGACTTTC.

Written as DNA, the CDR3 is TGTGCCAGCAGCGAGGGGACAGGGGCTAATTCACCCCTCCACTTT. This encodes CASSEGTGANSPLHF. J is TRBJ1-6 and V is TRBV9, with 10 bases lining up with TRBD1. V lost 3 bases to trimming and J lost 6 bases; unmatched junction nucleotides: 3. The germline V gene has CDR1 SGDLS and CDR2 YYNGEE. This CDR3 has 15 residues.

Only a few counts were recorded for this clonotype. The CDR3 loop reads CASSQEVRGPQETQYF. CDR3 DNA sequence: TGTGCCAGCAGCCAAGAGGTCCGGGGGCCTCAAGAGACCCAGTACTTC. The rearrangement links TRBV4-2 to TRBJ2-5; D may match TRBD1 or TRBD2 (6 bases each). The CDR3 is made up of 16 amino acids. Germline lookup yields CDR1 LGHNA and CDR2 YNFKEQ. The V gene lost 0 bases and the J gene lost 2 bases, with 13 bases spanning the gap.

The chain joins TRBV20-1 to TRBJ1-2; TRBD1 matches at 7 bases. The junction had 7 bases not matched to a gene; V was cut back by 5 bases and J by 4 bases. The V gene's germline CDR1 is DFQATT and CDR2 SNEGSKA (reference sequence). This CDR3 contains 13 residues. CDR3 sequence: CSADYGTVYGYTF. The DNA of the CDR3 is TGCAGTGCTGATTATGGGACAGTCTATGGCTACACCTTC.

The gene calls are TRBV6-5 and TRBJ2-4; a possible D gene is TRBD1 (5 bases). From germline, CDR1 is MNHEY and CDR2 SVGAGI. This CDR3 spans 15 amino acids. The germline V and J ends were trimmed by 10 bases and 10 bases, with 26 bases remaining between them. The CDR3 region is CANRVGTGRHGIQYF. The CDR3 region has the DNA TGTGCCAACCGGGTGGGTACAGGCCGACATGGGATTCAGTACTTC.

This clonotype was found a few times. The DNA for the CDR3 is TGTGCCAGCACCCCACTAGCGGACATACACAATGAGCAGTTCTTC. Translation gives CASTPLADIHNEQFF. The chain recombines TRBV6-2 or TRBV6-3 with TRBJ2-1, with 8 nucleotides matching TRBD2. CDR1 MNHEY and CDR2 SVGEGT come from the germline V gene. V trimming: 7 bases; J trimming: 5 bases; junction bases outside the gene matches: 10. This CDR3 contains 15 residues.

Many counts were recorded for this clonotype. CDR3 DNA sequence: TGCAGTGCTCCCCGACTAGCGGGGGGGTCCGGGGAGCTGTTTTTT. It codes for CSAPRLAGGSGELFF. V and J are TRBV20-1 and TRBJ2-2; 14 bases agree with TRBD2. The trim removed 5 bases at V and 6 bases at J, leaving 5 bases unmatched. Germline loops: CDR1 DFQATT, CDR2 SNEGSKA (reference sequence). This CDR3 has 15 amino acids.

This clonotype has a single count. V is TRBV5-1 and J is TRBJ2-3; a weak D match, TRBD1 (5 bases). Trimming cost V 4 bases and J 0 bases, with 18 bases left between them. The germline CDR1 and CDR2 sequences are SGHRS and YFSETQ. The CDR3 has 17 amino acids. The CDR3 DNA is TGCGCCAGCAGCCGGCTTGGACAATTCTCTAGCACAGATACGCAGTATTTT. Residues: CASSRLGQFSSTDTQYF.

This clonotype was detected ten times or more. This sequence joins TRBV4-1 and TRBJ2-1; D is undetermined. Germline loops: CDR1 MGHRA, CDR2 YSYEKL. This CDR3 comprises 13 residues. The germline V and J ends were trimmed by 0 bases and 7 bases, with 7 bases remaining between them. The CDR3 DNA reads TGCGCCAGCAGCCAAGATCTTCGGAATGAGCAGTTCTTC. Its translation: CASSQDLRNEQFF.

This chain uses TRBV7-9 with TRBJ1-2; D might be TRBD1 (5 bases). The germline V gene encodes CDR1 SEHNR and CDR2 FQNEAQ (reference sequence). This CDR3 spans 13 amino acids. Trimming took off 5 bases at V and 6 bases at J, with 13 bases between the two ends. CDR3 in DNA: TGTGCCAGCAGCCGCCAGGACATCGATGGCTACACCTTC. Translation gives CASSRQDIDGYTF. The full variable domain, with the rest looked up from reference TRBV7-9 and TRBJ1-2, is DTGVSQNPRHKITKRGQNVTFRCDPISEHNRLYWYRQTLGQGPEFLTYFQNEAQLEKSRLLSDRFSAERPKGSFSTLEIQRTEQGDSAMYLCASSRQDIDGYTFGSGTRLTVV.

The J gene is TRBJ2-2, the V gene TRBV28, with 8 nucleotides matching TRBD1. Germline assignment: CDR1 MDHEN and CDR2 SYDVKM. The CDR3 loop spans 17 amino acids. J lost 6 bases, V lost 5 bases, and 14 bases had no gene match. The DNA of the CDR3 is TGTGCCAGCAGTGGATACCGGGACAGGCGAGGGGCCGGGGAGCTGTTTTTT. It translates to CASSGYRDRRGAGELFF.

This clonotype was seen a few times. This chain's CDR3 is CASSPRSGSVWEQYF. The CDR3, as DNA: TGTGCCAGCAGCCCGAGGAGCGGGAGTGTTTGGGAGCAGTACTTC. The chain recombines TRBV7-9 with TRBJ2-7, with 8 bases aligning to TRBD2. The germline gives CDR1 SEHNR, CDR2 FQNEAQ (reference sequence). V lost 5 bases, J lost 7 bases, and 13 bases stayed unmatched. The CDR3 runs to 15 residues.

The J gene is TRBJ2-2, the V gene TRBV5-1; D might be TRBD1 or TRBD2, each matching 5 bases. Looked up from germline, CDR1 is SGHRS and CDR2 is YFSETQ. The V end lost 7 bases, the J end lost 1 base, and 11 bases lay between the germline ends. The CDR3 totals 14 residues. CDR3 coding DNA: TGCGCCAGCGCCGGGACGAGGAACACCGGGGAGCTGTTTTTT. The encoded protein is CASAGTRNTGELFF.